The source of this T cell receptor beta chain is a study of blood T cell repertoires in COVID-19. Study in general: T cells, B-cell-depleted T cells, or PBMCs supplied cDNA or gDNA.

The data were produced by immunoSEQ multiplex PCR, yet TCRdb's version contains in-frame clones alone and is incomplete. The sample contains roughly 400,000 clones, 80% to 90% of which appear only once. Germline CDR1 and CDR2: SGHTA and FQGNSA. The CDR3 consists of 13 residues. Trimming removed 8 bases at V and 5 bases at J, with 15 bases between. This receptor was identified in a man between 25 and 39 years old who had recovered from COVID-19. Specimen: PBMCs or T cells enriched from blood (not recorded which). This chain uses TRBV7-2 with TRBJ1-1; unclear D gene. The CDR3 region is CASAKRGGTEAFF. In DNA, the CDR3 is TGTGCCAGCGCAAAACGGGGAGGGACTGAAGCTTTCTTT.